The 10 T cell receptor beta chains listed next were all sequenced from one sample in a study of read filtering for tumor transcriptome and immune sequencing. From about 400 ng of RNA, a library with molecular barcoded alpha/delta and beta/gamma adaptors was made. TCRdb processed the reads anew with MiXCR; each CDR3 protein has one entry. The data hold about 40,000 distinct CDR3 sequences, with roughly 13% observed a single time. Sequencing was performed on a population of CD138-negative cells sorted from bone marrow. The receptors stem from a donor older than 35 with multiple myeloma.

This clonotype was recorded at least ten times. The J gene is TRBJ2-3, the V gene TRBV29-1, with D hard to call. The ends were cut back, 4 bases at V and 0 bases at J, with 11 bases in the middle. The germline V gene has CDR1 SQVTM and CDR2 ANQGSEA. The CDR3 length is 14 residues. Here the CDR3 reads CSVAQDLSTDTQYF. CDR3 in DNA: TGCAGCGTTGCTCAGGACCTTAGCACAGATACGCAGTATTTT.

This clonotype was detected many times. The V gene is TRBV11-1, the J gene TRBJ2-6, with D unclear. From germline, CDR1 is SGHAT and CDR2 FQDESV (reference sequence). CDR3 length: 15 amino acids. V lost 5 bases to trimming and J lost 1 base, with 9 bases between them. This chain's CDR3 is CASSRWGSGANVLTF. DNA for the CDR3: TGTGCCAGCAGCCGCTGGGGTTCTGGGGCCAACGTCCTGACTTTC.

This clonotype was counted ten times or more. V and J are TRBV28 and TRBJ2-2; D is unclear. From germline, CDR1 is MDHEN and CDR2 SYDVKM. This CDR3 is built from 18 residues. Trimming took 5 bases from V and 4 from J, leaving 23 bases between them. The CDR3 region has the DNA TGTGCCAGCAGTACGTATATCTATCAGGCACCGACCACCGGGGAGCTGTTTTTT. Its protein is CASSTYIYQAPTTGELFF.

This clonotype came up many times. The chain uses TRBV28 and TRBJ2-7; the match to TRBD2 covers 9 bases. This CDR3 comprises 16 residues. The V gene's germline CDR1 is MDHEN and CDR2 SYDVKM. V dropped 2 bases and J dropped 2; count of bases not matched to a gene: 7. The CDR3 coding sequence is TGTGCCAGCAGTTTACCCTCAGCGGGAGGCCCCTACGAGCAGTACTTC. Translating gives CASSLPSAGGPYEQYF. Complete variable domain (other parts from reference TRBV28 and TRBJ2-7): DVKVTQSSRYLVKRTGEKVFLECVQDMDHENMFWYRQDPGLGLRLIYFSYDVKMKEKGDIPEGYSVSREKKERFSLILESASTNQTSMYLCASSLPSAGGPYEQYFGPGTRLTVT.

This clonotype was seen at least ten times. This rearrangement joins TRBV11-1 to TRBJ2-1; TRBD1 matches 9 bases. The CDR3 loop spans 15 amino acids. The V gene's germline CDR1 is SGHAT and CDR2 FQDESV (reference sequence). J gave up 4 bases and V 6 bases, and 7 bases lay outside the gene matches. The CDR3 nucleotides read TGTGCCAGCAGTCTCGAAGGGACAGGGTACAATGAGCAGTTCTTC. It is translated as CASSLEGTGYNEQFF.

This clonotype has ten or more counts. The chain recombines TRBV19 with TRBJ1-5; 8 positions agree with TRBD1. CDR1 and CDR2 from the germline V gene are LNHDA and SQIVND (reference sequence). This CDR3 is 15 amino acids long. The trim removed 3 bases at V and 5 bases at J, leaving 6 bases unmatched. The CDR3 is CASSMWQGADQPQHF. The CDR3 DNA sequence: TGTGCCAGTAGTATGTGGCAGGGGGCCGATCAGCCCCAGCATTTT.

This clonotype was found many times. V is TRBV7-6 and J is TRBJ2-1; 10 bases line up with TRBD2. After removal of 0 bases from V and 6 bases from J, the junction contained 2 bases not matched to a gene. Germline lookup yields CDR1 SGHVS and CDR2 FNYEAQ. This CDR3 spans 15 amino acids. CDR3 in DNA: TGTGCCAGCAGCTTAGCCCAGCGGGGGGGCAATGAGCAGTTCTTC. This codes for CASSLAQRGGNEQFF.

This clonotype was recorded many times. The V call is TRBV4-3, the J call TRBJ2-2, with 9 nucleotides matching TRBD2. CDR1 is LGHNA and CDR2 is YSLEER in the germline V gene. V shed 1 base and J 4 bases; nucleotides not matched to a gene: 13. The length of the CDR3 is 19 residues. The CDR3 DNA follows: TGCGCCAGCAGCCAAGCTGGTGGGAGTCTAGCGGGACCCACCGGGGAGCTGTTTTTT. It encodes CASSQAGGSLAGPTGELFF.

This clonotype appeared a few times. This clone may be a read error of a much larger clone one base away. J is TRBJ2-2 and V is TRBV9; 14 nucleotides agree with TRBD2. Germline V gene data show CDR1 as SGDLS and CDR2 as YYNGEE. With 2 bases clipped from V and 5 bases from J, the junction kept 8 bases outside the gene matches. The CDR3 consists of 18 residues. The CDR3 reads CASSVTSGRDRKTGELFF. In DNA, the CDR3 is TGTGCCAGCAGCGTGACTAGCGGGAGGGATCGTAAAACCGGGGAGCTGTTTTTT.

The CDR3 nucleotides are TGTGCCAGCAGCTTAGTGTTAGCCAAAAACATTCAGTACTTC. Its translation is CASSLVLAKNIQYF. The rearrangement joins TRBV11-2 to TRBJ2-4; D gene ambiguous. V shed 1 base and J shed 0 bases, with 4 bases lying between them. Germline V CDR1 and CDR2: SGHAT, FQNNGV. CDR3 length: 14 residues. Together with reference TRBV11-2 and TRBJ2-4, the CDR3 gives the full variable domain: EAGVAQSPRYKIIEKRQSVAFWCNPISGHATLYWYQQILGQGPKLLIQFQNNGVVDDSQLPKDRFSAERLKGVDSTLKIQPAKLEDSAVYLCASSLVLAKNIQYFGAGTRLSVL.